This T cell receptor beta chain was captured by sequencing in a study of T cells expressing NK-cell markers. The CDR3 consists of 16 residues. CDR1 and CDR2 (germline): MNHEY, SVGAGI. TCRdb re-called the 5' RACE reads and catalogs CDR3 proteins one per entry, DNA excluded. The sample data list about 260,000 distinct CDR3 sequences. The chain has TRBV6-5 and TRBJ2-3; TCRdb reports TRBD1, a call that lacks DNA to check it against. The source is a man aged 18 to 29 in good health. Sequencing was performed on blood T cells: a sorted CD56 or NKG2C T cell subset, CD4+ or CD8+ T cells, or bulk PBMC T cells (not recorded which). CDR3 amino acids: CASRPPTGLSTDTQYF.